Following are 12 T cell receptor beta chains from one sample sequenced in a study of graft-versus-host responses after intestinal transplantation (TCRdb year 2021). Library construction relied on the immunoSEQ multiplex PCR assay. What TCRdb holds here is the immuneACCESS table cut down to in-frame rearrangements. Part of the clones is not present; checked against another copy, under half of the missing clones reflect an unresolved V gene, and the others are unexplained. This sample holds about 97,000 clones; 75% to 95% were observed only once. The leading ten clones occupy 15% to 20% of the sample. The input for sequencing was PBMCs, taken 450 to 460 days after intestinal transplant. Every receptor here comes from a human patient who received an intestinal transplant, so some T cells may come from the graft donor.

The chain recombines TRBV29-1 with TRBJ1-1, with 7 bases fitting TRBD1. V trimming: 6 bases; J trimming: 1 base; junction bases outside the gene matches: 5. From germline, CDR1 is SQVTM and CDR2 ANQGSEA. The CDR3 totals 13 residues. DNA for the CDR3: TGCAGCGTAGAGACAGGGACGAACACTGAAGCTTTCTTT. Residues: CSVETGTNTEAFF.

The rearrangement uses TRBV5-1 and TRBJ1-3; TRBD1 aligns across 8 bases. The CDR3 runs to 16 residues. Trimming removed 3 bases from V and 0 bases from J; junction bases left unmatched: 5. Germline V gene sequence: CDR1 SGHRS, CDR2 YFSETQ. The CDR3 DNA reads as TGCGCCAGCAGCTGGGGACAGGAGATCTCTGGAAACACCATATATTTT. The encoded protein is CASSWGQEISGNTIYF. Combining the CDR3 with reference TRBV5-1 and TRBJ1-3 gives the whole variable domain KAGVTQTPRYLIKTRGQQVTLSCSPISGHRSVSWYQQTPGQGLQFLFEYFSETQRNKGNFPGRFSGRQFSNSRSEMNVSTLELGDSALYLCASSWGQEISGNTIYFGEGSWLTVV.

This chain links TRBV5-1 with TRBJ2-3; 10 nucleotides align to TRBD2. V shed 4 bases, J shed 4 bases, and the junction held 9 bases outside the gene matches. CDR3 length: 16 residues. The germline gives CDR1 SGHRS, CDR2 YFSETQ. CDR3 region: CASSTLTSGVADTQYF. The CDR3 DNA sequence: TGCGCCAGCAGCACCCTAACTAGCGGGGTGGCAGATACGCAGTATTTT.

This clone was seen only once. V and J are TRBV4-1 and TRBJ2-7, with D possibly being TRBD1 or TRBD2 (6 bases each). Germline lookup yields CDR1 MGHRA and CDR2 YSYEKL. Trimming shortened V by 1 base and J by 4 bases, and 17 bases separated the two germline ends. The CDR3 covers 16 residues. CDR3 DNA: TGCGCCAGCAGCCAAGTTCCCCCGGGGGCGCGGTACGAGCAGTACTTC. It translates to CASSQVPPGARYEQYF.

Written as DNA, the CDR3 is TGTGCCAGCTCACCCGACAGGGGAGGAAACACCATATATTTT. This translates into CASSPDRGGNTIYF. The rearrangement joins TRBV18 to TRBJ1-3; 8 nucleotides line up with TRBD1. V was clipped by 3 bases and J by 4 bases; unmatched bases: 2. Germline V gene sequence: CDR1 KGHSH, CDR2 LQKENI. The CDR3 is 14 amino acids.

The rearrangement links TRBV5-4 to TRBJ1-6; D is undetermined. Germline V gene lookup returns CDR1 SGHNT and CDR2 YYREEE (reference sequence). This CDR3 contains 16 residues. V lost 0 bases and J lost 6, with 13 bases in between. The CDR3 coding sequence is TGTGCCAGCAGCTTGGATTCGGTGCTTCTTAATTCACCCCTCCACTTT. Its protein is CASSLDSVLLNSPLHF.

This chain links TRBV5-5 with TRBJ2-4, with D possibly being TRBD1 (6 bases). This CDR3 is 16 amino acids long. V lost 4 bases, J lost 0 bases, and 14 bases lay in between. The germline CDR1 and CDR2 sequences are SGHKS and YYEKEE (reference sequence). The CDR3 reads CASSPLGGLAKNIQYF. CDR3 coding DNA: TGTGCCAGCAGCCCCCTAGGGGGTCTAGCCAAAAACATTCAGTACTTC.

This chain links TRBV19 with TRBJ2-2; D unclear. The CDR3 runs 14 residues. V was shortened by 1 base and J by 4 bases, with 7 bases between the two germline ends. Per germline, CDR1 LNHDA and CDR2 SQIVND (reference sequence). The CDR3 loop reads CASSIVTSTGELFF. CDR3 nucleotides: TGTGCCAGTAGTATAGTCACCAGCACCGGGGAGCTGTTTTTT.

This rearrangement joins TRBV29-1 to TRBJ2-2; a weak D match, TRBD2 (5 bases). Germline CDR1 is SQVTM and CDR2 is ANQGSEA. V lost 4 bases, J lost 5 bases, and 8 bases lay in between. The CDR3 has 12 amino acids. The CDR3 DNA follows: TGCAGCGTTGGGCGGGCAACCGGGGAGCTGTTTTTT. Its protein product is CSVGRATGELFF.

This clone occurred a few times. The rearrangement uses TRBV29-1 and TRBJ2-6; TRBD2 might be the D (6 bases). V was clipped by 6 bases and J by 4 bases, with 13 bases between them. The CDR3 contains 14 residues. Germline V CDR1 and CDR2: SQVTM, ANQGSEA. Here the CDR3 reads CSVLPGDGANVLTF. CDR3 bases: TGCAGCGTCCTACCGGGGGACGGGGCCAACGTCCTGACTTTC. Together with reference TRBV29-1 and TRBJ2-6, the CDR3 gives the full variable domain: SAVISQKPSRDICQRGTSLTIQCQVDSQVTMMFWYRQQPGQSLTLIATANQGSEATYESGFVIDKFPISRPNLTFSTLTVSNMSPEDSSIYLCSVLPGDGANVLTFGAGSRLTVL.

This clone was seen only once. V usage is TRBV25-1 and J usage is TRBJ2-1; 8 nucleotides line up with TRBD1. J lost 5 bases, V lost 1 base, and 4 bases had no gene match. The CDR3 is made up of 15 amino acids. The germline gives CDR1 MGHDK, CDR2 SYGVNS. CDR3 protein: CASSEFGTGDNEQFF. DNA for the CDR3: TGTGCCAGCAGTGAATTCGGGACAGGAGACAATGAGCAGTTCTTC.

The CDR3 sequence is CASSPTTGAPYTIYF. Written as DNA, the CDR3 is TGTGCCAGCTCACCAACCACAGGGGCCCCTTACACCATATATTTT. The rearrangement joins TRBV18 to TRBJ1-3; 7 bases line up with TRBD1. CDR3 length equals 15 residues. The V segment lost 2 bases and the J segment 8 bases; nucleotides outside the gene matches: 9. Germline CDR1 and CDR2: KGHSH and LQKENI.